Presented here are 13 T cell receptor beta chains from one specimen sequenced in a study of T-cell memory formation after mild COVID-19. One entry per CDR3 protein, called by TCRdb with MiXCR from the 5' RACE reads. The table shows approximately 60,000 distinct CDR3 sequences, with 9% to 9.5% occurring only once. Sequenced material: PBMCs or a T cell subset sorted from them (not recorded which). These TCRs come from a man aged 18 to 35 who had mild COVID-19 (a few samples of this study predate the infection). Cell type and time point are not known.

This clonotype was seen more than once but under ten times. CDR3 DNA sequence: TGTGCCAGCAGCTCTCGGGCAGATTCACCCCTCCACTTT. It yields the protein CASSSRADSPLHF. This chain connects TRBV14 to TRBJ1-6; D unclear. V lost 5 bases to trimming and J lost 8 bases, with 10 bases between them. Germline CDR1 reads SGHDN; CDR2 reads FVKESK. The CDR3 has 13 amino acids.

This clonotype was seen a few times. The J gene is TRBJ1-4, the V gene TRBV6-5; 9 nucleotides line up with TRBD1. The CDR3 is 15 residues long. Germline loops: CDR1 MNHEY, CDR2 SVGAGI. J gave up 7 bases and V 7 bases, and 10 bases lay outside the gene matches. CDR3 in DNA: TGTGCCAGCAAAGACGGGACAGGGCGTAGTGAAAAACTGTTTTTT. This sequence encodes CASKDGTGRSEKLFF.

The V and J genes are TRBV24-1 and TRBJ2-2; no clear D gene. Germline V CDR1 and CDR2: KGHDR, SFDVKD. The ends were cut back, 5 bases at V and 5 bases at J, with 8 bases in the middle. This CDR3 has 13 residues. This CDR3 is CATSVGRTGELFF. CDR3 DNA: TGTGCCACCAGTGTAGGAAGGACCGGGGAGCTGTTTTTT.

The chain joins TRBV30 to TRBJ2-5; D is possibly TRBD2 (5 bases). The CDR3 is made up of 15 amino acids. Germline lookup yields CDR1 GTSNPN and CDR2 SVGIG (reference sequence). V gave up 2 bases and J gave up 1 base, with 14 bases separating them. In nucleotides, the CDR3 is TGTGCCTGGAGTAGAACCGGACGGGGCCAAGAGACCCAGTACTTC. Residues: CAWSRTGRGQETQYF.

This clonotype was seen only a few times. The V call is TRBV18, the J call TRBJ1-1, with D possibly TRBD1 on 5 matching bases. V lost 4 bases to trimming and J lost 5 bases, with 14 bases between them. Germline CDR1 is KGHSH and CDR2 is LQKENI. This CDR3 contains 14 residues. The CDR3 DNA reads as TGTGCCAGCTCACTTGCGGGGACTGGGACTGAAGCTTTCTTT. Translating it yields CASSLAGTGTEAFF. The complete variable domain, with remaining parts taken from reference TRBV18 and TRBJ1-1, reads NAGVMQNPRHLVRRRGQEARLRCSPMKGHSHVYWYRQLPEEGLKFMVYLQKENIIDESGMPKERFSAEFPKEGPSILRIQQVVRGDSAAYFCASSLAGTGTEAFFGQGTRLTVV.

This clonotype was seen at least ten times. The genes are TRBV7-2 and TRBJ2-3; unclear D gene. Germline V lookup: CDR1 SGHTA, CDR2 FQGNSA. The CDR3 has 13 amino acids. V dropped 7 bases and J dropped 2 bases, with 10 bases sitting between them. The CDR3 spells CASTFQVTDTQYF. The CDR3 DNA reads as TGTGCCAGCACCTTTCAAGTCACAGATACGCAGTATTTT.

The chain carries TRBV12-3 or TRBV12-4 and TRBJ1-6; a possible D gene is TRBD1 (5 bases). This CDR3 has 14 residues. V was shortened by 4 bases and J by 9 bases, with 13 bases between the two germline ends. The CDR3 region is CASSWDGLFSPLHF. The CDR3 DNA reads as TGTGCCAGCAGTTGGGACGGGCTTTTTTCACCCCTCCACTTT.

In its sample, this clonotype ranks as medium-sized. This chain's CDR3 is CASSPTGEGRVHEQYV. For the CDR3, the DNA is TGTGCCAGCAGCCCGACCGGGGAGGGACGTGTTCACGAGCAGTACGTC. The chain has TRBV5-5 and TRBJ2-7; 7 nucleotides align to TRBD2. CDR3 length: 16 amino acids. Germline values: CDR1 SGHKS, CDR2 YYEKEE (reference sequence). V dropped 4 bases and J dropped 5; count of bases not matched to a gene: 15.

The chain carries TRBV5-1 and TRBJ2-5; 11 nucleotides match TRBD2. The J segment lost 3 bases and the V segment lost 7 bases, leaving 5 bases of the junction unmatched. The CDR3 extends over 14 amino acids. CDR1 is SGHRS and CDR2 is YFSETQ in the germline V gene. CDR3 region: CASAPGLAEETQYF. DNA for the CDR3: TGCGCCAGCGCCCCGGGACTAGCGGAAGAGACCCAGTACTTC.

This clonotype was counted only a few times. J is TRBJ2-6 and V is TRBV6-2 or TRBV6-3, with D hard to call. The CDR3 is 13 amino acids. CDR1 MNHEY and CDR2 SVGEGT come from the germline V gene. The germline V and J ends were trimmed by 7 bases and 1 base, with 5 bases remaining between them. The CDR3 is CASTLSGANVLTF. The CDR3, as DNA: TGTGCCAGCACCTTGTCTGGGGCCAACGTCCTGACTTTC.

The chain uses TRBV7-6 and TRBJ2-3; 11 bases are a match to TRBD2. The CDR3 is made up of 15 amino acids. Germline CDR1 reads SGHVS; CDR2 reads FNYEAQ. Germline trimming cut 3 bases from V and 1 base from J; bases unmatched to any gene: 0. DNA for the CDR3: TGTGCCAGCAGCTTTAGCGGGGGGGGCACAGATACGCAGTATTTT. Protein: CASSFSGGGTDTQYF.

The chain recombines TRBV7-2 with TRBJ1-5; weak D call: TRBD1 (6 bases). Deletions cut 3 bases from V and 1 base from J, with 10 bases between. This CDR3 region has 15 residues. Germline values: CDR1 SGHTA, CDR2 FQGNSA. The CDR3 sequence: CASSFTGPSNQPQHF. The CDR3 coding sequence is TGTGCCAGCAGCTTCACAGGGCCGAGCAATCAGCCCCAGCATTTT.

Only a few counts were recorded for this clonotype. The CDR3 region is CASSAGTGNLYGYTF. CDR3 nucleotide sequence: TGTGCCAGCAGCGCCGGGACAGGGAATCTCTATGGCTACACCTTC. V usage is TRBV9 and J usage is TRBJ1-2; 9 bases map to TRBD1. Germline V gives CDR1 SGDLS, CDR2 YYNGEE. The CDR3 is made up of 15 amino acids. Unmatched junction bases numbered 7, after V lost 3 bases and J lost 4 bases.